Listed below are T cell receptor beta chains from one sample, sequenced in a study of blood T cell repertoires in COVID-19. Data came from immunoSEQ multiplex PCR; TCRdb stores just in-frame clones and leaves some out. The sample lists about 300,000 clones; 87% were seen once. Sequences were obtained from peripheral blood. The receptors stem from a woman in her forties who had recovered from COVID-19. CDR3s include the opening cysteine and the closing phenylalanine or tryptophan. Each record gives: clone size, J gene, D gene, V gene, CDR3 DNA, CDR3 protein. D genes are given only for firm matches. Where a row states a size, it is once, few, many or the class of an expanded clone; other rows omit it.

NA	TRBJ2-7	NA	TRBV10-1	TGCGCCAGCAGTGAGAGGCGGGGGACAGGGCAGTACTTC	CASSERRGTGQYF
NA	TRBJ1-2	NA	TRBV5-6	TGTGCCAGCAGCTCCGGGGTCTCCTCTAACTATGGCTACACCTTC	CASSSGVSSNYGYTF
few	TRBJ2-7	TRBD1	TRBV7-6	TGTGCCAGCAGCTTAGGGGGACAGGGCTCCTACGAGCAGTACTTC	CASSLGGQGSYEQYF
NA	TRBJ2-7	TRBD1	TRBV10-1	TGCGCCAGCAGTGAGTCCATCAGGGGGCTTTCCTACGAGCAGTACTTC	CASSESIRGLSYEQYF
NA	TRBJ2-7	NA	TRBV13	TGTGCCAGCAGCACGGAATCCGGGTCTGGCTACGAGCAGTACTTC	CASSTESGSGYEQYF
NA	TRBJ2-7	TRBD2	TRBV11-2	TGTGCCAGCAGCTTAGGGCCTAGCGGCTCCTACGAGCAGTACTTC	CASSLGPSGSYEQYF
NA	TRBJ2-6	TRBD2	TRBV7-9	TGTGCCAGCAGCCCACGGGGGGGCGGCAGCGGGGCCAACGTCCTGACTTTC	CASSPRGGGSGANVLTF
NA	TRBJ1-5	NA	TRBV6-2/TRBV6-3	TGTGCCAGCAGTTTGTGGGGAGGGAGCAATCAGCCCCAGCATTTT	CASSLWGGSNQPQHF
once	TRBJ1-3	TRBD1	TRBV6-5	TGTGCCAGCAGTTACACAGGGGTACAGGGAAACACCATATATTTT	CASSYTGVQGNTIYF
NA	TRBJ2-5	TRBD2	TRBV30	TGTGCCTGGAGTGTTAGGCTAGCGGGGGGTCCCTCGTACTTC	CAWSVRLAGGPSYF
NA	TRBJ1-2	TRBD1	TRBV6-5	TGTGCCACCAATCGGTGGGACAGGGGCTATGGCTACACCTTC	CATNRWDRGYGYTF
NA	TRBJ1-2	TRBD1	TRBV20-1	TGCAGTGCTAGTTTCCAGGGGGGAAACTATGGCTACACCTTC	CSASFQGGNYGYTF
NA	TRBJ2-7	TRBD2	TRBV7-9	TGTGCCAGCAGCCCGCGGGGGGGAGACAGGGCTGCCTACGAGCAGTACTTC	CASSPRGGDRAAYEQYF
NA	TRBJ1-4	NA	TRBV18	TGTGCCAGCTCCCCGAACCGGCAGGGTTTGAGTCAGAATGAAAAACTGTTTTTT	CASSPNRQGLSQNEKLFF
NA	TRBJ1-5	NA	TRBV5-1	TGCGCCAGCAGCTTGCGCGGGAATCAGCCCCAGCATTTT	CASSLRGNQPQHF
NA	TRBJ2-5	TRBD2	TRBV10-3	TGTGCCATCAGTGACTCTCGAGCGGGGAAAGAGACCCAGTACTTC	CAISDSRAGKETQYF
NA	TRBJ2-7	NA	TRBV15	TGTGCCACCAGCAGAGGACCCACAGGGTACGAGCAGTACTTC	CATSRGPTGYEQYF
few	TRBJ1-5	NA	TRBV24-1	TGTGCCACCAGTGACTCAGGGCGTAATCAGCCCCAGCATTTT	CATSDSGRNQPQHF
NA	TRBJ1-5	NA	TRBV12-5	TGTGCTAGTGGTTTGGTACTGTCCCAGCCCCAGCATTTT	CASGLVLSQPQHF
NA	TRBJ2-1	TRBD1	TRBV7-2	TGTGCCAGCAGCTTAGACAGGGGTGCCTACAATGAGCAGTTCTTC	CASSLDRGAYNEQFF
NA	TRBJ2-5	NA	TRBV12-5	TGTGCTAGTGGTTTGATCCGGGGAGAGACCCAGTACTTC	CASGLIRGETQYF
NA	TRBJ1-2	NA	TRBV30	TGTGCCTGGAGTCCCGGGACTAACTATGGCTACACCTTC	CAWSPGTNYGYTF
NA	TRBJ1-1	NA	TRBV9	TGTGCCAGCAGCGTAGATCCGGGAGGGCAAAACACTGAAGCTTTCTTT	CASSVDPGGQNTEAFF
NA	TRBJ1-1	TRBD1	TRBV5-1	TGCGCCAGCAGCAACAGGGGCAGGGCTGCTGAAGCTTTCTTT	CASSNRGRAAEAFF